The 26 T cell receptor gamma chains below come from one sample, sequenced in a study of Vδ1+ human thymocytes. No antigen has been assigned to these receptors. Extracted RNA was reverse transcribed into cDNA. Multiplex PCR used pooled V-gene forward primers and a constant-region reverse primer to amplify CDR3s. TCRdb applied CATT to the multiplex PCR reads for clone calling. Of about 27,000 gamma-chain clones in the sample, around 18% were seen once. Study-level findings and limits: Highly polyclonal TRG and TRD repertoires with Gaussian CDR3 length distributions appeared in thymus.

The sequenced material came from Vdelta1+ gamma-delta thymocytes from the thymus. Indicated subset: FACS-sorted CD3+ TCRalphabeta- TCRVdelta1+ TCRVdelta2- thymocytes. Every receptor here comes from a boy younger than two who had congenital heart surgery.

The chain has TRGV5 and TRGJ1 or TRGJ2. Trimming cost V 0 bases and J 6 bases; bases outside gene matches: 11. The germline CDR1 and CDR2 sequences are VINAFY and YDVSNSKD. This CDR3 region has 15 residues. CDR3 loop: CATWDRRWAGYKKLF. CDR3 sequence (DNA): TGTGCCACCTGGGACAGGCGGTGGGCAGGTTATAAGAAACTCTTT.

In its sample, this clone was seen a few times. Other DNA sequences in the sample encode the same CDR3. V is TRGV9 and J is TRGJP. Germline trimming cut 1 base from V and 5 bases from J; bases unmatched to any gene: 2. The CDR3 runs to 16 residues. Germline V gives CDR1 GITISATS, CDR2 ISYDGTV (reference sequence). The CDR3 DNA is TGTGCCTTGTGGGAGGTCGAAGAGTTGGGCAAAAAAATCAAGGTATTT. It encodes CALWEVEELGKKIKVF.

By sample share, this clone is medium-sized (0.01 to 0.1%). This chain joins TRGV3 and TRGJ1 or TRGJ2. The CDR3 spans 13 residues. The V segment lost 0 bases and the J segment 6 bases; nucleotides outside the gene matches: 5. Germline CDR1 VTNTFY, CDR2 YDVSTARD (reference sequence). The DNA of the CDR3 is TGTGCCACCTGGGACAGGCGCGGTTATAAGAAACTCTTT. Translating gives CATWDRRGYKKLF.

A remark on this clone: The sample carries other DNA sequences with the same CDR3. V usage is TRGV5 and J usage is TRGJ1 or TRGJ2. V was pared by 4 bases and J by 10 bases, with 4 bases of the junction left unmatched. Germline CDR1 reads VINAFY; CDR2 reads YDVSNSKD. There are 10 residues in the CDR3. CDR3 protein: CATWDRKKLF. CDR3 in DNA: TGTGCCACCTGGGATAGAAAGAAACTCTTT.

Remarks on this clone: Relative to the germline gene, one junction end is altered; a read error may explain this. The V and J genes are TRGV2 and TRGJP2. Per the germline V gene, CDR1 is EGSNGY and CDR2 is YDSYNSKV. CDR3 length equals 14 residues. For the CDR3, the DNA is TGTGCCACCTGGGACGGGCTAAGTGATTGGACCAAGACGTTT. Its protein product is CATWDGLSDWTKTF.

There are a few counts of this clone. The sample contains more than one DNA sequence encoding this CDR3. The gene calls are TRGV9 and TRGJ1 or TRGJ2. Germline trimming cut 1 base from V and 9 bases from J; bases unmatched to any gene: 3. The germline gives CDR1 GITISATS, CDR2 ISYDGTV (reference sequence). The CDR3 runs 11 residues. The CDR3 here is CALWEVPKKLF. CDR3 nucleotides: TGTGCCTTGTGGGAGGTTCCTAAGAAACTCTTT.

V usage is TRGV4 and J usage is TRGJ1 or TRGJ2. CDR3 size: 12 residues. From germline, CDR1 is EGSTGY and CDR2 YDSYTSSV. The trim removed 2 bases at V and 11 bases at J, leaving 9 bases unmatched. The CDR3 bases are TGTGCCACCTGGGATGCGCCCTCCGAGAAACTCTTT. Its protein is CATWDAPSEKLF.

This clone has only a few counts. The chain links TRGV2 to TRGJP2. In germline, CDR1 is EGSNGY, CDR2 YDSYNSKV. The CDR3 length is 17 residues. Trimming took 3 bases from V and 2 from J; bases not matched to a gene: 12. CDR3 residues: CATWDRPPHSSDWIKTF. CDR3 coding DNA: TGTGCCACCTGGGACAGGCCGCCCCACAGTAGTGATTGGATCAAGACGTTT.

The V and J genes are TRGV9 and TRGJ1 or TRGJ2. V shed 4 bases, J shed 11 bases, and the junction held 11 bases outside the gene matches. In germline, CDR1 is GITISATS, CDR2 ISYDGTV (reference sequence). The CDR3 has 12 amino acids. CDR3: CALWELKLEKLF. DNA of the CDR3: TGTGCCTTGTGGGAACTCAAATTGGAGAAACTCTTT.

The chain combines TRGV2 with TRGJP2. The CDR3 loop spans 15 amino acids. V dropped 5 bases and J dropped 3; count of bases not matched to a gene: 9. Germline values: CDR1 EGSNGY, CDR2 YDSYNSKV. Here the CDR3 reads CATWATSGSDWIKTF. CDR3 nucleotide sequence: TGTGCCACCTGGGCGACTTCGGGTAGTGATTGGATCAAGACGTTT.

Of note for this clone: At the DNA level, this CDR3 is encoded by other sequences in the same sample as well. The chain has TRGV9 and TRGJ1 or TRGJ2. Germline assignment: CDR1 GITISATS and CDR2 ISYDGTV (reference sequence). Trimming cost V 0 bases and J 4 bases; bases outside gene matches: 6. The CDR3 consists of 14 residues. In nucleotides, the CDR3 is TGTGCCTTGTGGGAGGTGCTGGGGTATTATAAGAAACTCTTT. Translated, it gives CALWEVLGYYKKLF.

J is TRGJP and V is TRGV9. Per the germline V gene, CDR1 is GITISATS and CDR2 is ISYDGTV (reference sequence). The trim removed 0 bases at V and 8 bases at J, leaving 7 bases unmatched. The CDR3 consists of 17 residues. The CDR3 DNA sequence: TGTGCCTTGTGGGAGGTGAAGGAGAAGTTGGGCAAAAAAATCAAGGTATTT. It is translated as CALWEVKEKLGKKIKVF.

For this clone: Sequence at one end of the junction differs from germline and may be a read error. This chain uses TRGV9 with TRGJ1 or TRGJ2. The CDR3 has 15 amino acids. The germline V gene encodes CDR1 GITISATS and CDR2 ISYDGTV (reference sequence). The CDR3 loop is CALWEAGQNYYKNLF. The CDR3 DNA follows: TGTGCCTTGTGGGAGGCCGGTCAGAATTATTATAAGAATCTCTTT.

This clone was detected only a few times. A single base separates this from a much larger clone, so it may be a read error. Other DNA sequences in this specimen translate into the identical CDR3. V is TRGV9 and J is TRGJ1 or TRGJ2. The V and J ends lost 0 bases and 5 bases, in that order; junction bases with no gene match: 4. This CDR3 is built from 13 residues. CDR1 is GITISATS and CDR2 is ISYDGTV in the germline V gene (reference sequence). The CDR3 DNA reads TGTGCCTTGTGGGAGGTGCGCGATTATAAGAAACTCTTT. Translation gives CALWEVRDYKKLF.

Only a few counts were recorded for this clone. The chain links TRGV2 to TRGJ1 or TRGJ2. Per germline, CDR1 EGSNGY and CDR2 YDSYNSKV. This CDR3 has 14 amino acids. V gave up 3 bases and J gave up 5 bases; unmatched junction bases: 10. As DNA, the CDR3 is TGTGCCACCTGGGACAGGGGGATCGATTATAAGAAACTCTTT. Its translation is CATWDRGIDYKKLF.

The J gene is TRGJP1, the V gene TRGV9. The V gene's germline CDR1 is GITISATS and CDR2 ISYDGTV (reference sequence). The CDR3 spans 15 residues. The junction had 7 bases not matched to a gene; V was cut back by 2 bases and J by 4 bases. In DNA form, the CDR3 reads TGTGCCTTGTGGGAGGGTAGAGGCACTGGTTGGTTCAAGATATTT. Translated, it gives CALWEGRGTGWFKIF.

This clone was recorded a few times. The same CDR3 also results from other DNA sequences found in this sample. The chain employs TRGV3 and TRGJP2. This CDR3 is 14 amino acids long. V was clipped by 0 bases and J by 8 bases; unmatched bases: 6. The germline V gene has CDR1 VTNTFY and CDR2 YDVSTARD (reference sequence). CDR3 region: CATWDRHRDWIKTF. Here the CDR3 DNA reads TGTGCCACCTGGGACAGGCATCGGGATTGGATCAAGACGTTT.

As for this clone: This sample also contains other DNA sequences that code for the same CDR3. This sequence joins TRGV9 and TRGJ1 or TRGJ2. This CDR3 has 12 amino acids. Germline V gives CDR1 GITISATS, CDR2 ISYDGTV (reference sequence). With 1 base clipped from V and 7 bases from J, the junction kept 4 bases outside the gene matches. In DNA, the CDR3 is TGTGCCTTGTGGGAGGTTCCGTATAAGAAACTCTTT. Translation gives CALWEVPYKKLF.

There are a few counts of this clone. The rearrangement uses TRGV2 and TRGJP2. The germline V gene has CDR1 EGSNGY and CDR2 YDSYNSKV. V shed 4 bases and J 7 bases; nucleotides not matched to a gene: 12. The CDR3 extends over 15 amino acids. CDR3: CATWDGRCLDWIKTF. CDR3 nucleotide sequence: TGTGCCACCTGGGATGGGAGATGTCTTGATTGGATCAAGACGTTT.

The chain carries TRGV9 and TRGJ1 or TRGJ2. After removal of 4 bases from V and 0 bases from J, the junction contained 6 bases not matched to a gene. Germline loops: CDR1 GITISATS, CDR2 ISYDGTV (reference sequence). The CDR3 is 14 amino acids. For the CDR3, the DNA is TGTGCCTTGTGGGACCGCTCGAATTATTATAAGAAACTCTTT. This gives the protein CALWDRSNYYKKLF.

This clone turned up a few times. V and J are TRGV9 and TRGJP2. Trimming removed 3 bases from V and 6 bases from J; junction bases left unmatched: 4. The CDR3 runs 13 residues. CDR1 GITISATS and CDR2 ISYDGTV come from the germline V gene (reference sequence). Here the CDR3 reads CALWEFRDWIKTF. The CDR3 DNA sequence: TGTGCCTTGTGGGAGTTCCGTGATTGGATCAAGACGTTT.

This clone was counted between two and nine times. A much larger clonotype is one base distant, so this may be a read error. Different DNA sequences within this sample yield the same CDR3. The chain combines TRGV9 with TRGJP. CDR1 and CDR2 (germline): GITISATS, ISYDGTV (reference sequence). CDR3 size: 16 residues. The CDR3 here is CALWEVQELGKKIKVF. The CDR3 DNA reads TGTGCCTTGTGGGAGGTGCAAGAGCTGGGCAAAAAAATCAAGGTATTT.

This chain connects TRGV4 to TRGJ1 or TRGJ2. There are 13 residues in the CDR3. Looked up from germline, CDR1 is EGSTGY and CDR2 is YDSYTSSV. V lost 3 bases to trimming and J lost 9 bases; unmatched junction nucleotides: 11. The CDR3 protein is CATWDWVFCKKLF. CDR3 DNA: TGTGCCACCTGGGATTGGGTGTTTTGTAAGAAACTCTTT.

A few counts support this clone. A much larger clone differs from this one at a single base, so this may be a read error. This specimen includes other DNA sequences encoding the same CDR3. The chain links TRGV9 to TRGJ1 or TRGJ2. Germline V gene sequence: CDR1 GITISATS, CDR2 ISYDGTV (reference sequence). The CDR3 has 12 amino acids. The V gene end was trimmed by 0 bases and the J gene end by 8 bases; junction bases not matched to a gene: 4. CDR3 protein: CALWEVRHKKLF. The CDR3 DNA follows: TGTGCCTTGTGGGAGGTGCGCCATAAGAAACTCTTT.

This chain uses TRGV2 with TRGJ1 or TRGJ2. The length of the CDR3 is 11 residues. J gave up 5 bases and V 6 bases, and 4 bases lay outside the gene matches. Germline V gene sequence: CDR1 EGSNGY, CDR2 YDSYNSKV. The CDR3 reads CATWPNYKKLF. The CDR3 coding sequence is TGTGCCACCTGGCCTAATTATAAGAAACTCTTT.

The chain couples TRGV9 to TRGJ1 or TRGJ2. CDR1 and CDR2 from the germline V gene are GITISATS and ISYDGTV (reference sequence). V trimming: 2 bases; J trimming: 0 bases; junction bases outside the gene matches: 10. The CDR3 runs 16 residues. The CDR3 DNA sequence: TGTGCCTTGTGGGAGGCCGGATATTCGAATTATTATAAGAAACTCTTT. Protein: CALWEAGYSNYYKKLF.